This entry concerns a single T cell receptor (beta chain). This specimen belongs to a study of shared clonotypes between healthy human individuals. Naive CD8 isolation took CD45RO-negative cells positively selected for CCR7 and excluded terminally differentiated effector memory CD45RA+ cells. CDR1 is PRHDT and CDR2 is FYEKMQ in the germline V gene (reference sequence). Trimming stripped 5 bases from V and 3 bases from J, with 13 bases between. CDR3 length: 14 amino acids. Here immunoSEQ multiplex PCR was the method, and the copy in TCRdb shows in-frame clones only, minus some. The sample records under 2,000,000 clones, approximately 94% being singletons.

This receptor was identified in a man aged 18-30 years in good health. The chain links TRBV13 to TRBJ1-1, with D perhaps TRBD1 (6 bases). Sequencing was carried out using naive CD8+ T cells sorted from blood. This CDR3 is CASSLTEGDTEAFF. In nucleotides, the CDR3 is TGTGCCAGCAGCCTAACCGAGGGGGACACTGAAGCTTTCTTT.